In its sample, the clone carrying this T cell receptor (beta chain) was seen a few times. Its specificity is not known. These data are taken from a study of post-analysis software for immune sequencing data. Broader study findings: Five TRBV segments occurring more often in patients than controls included TRBV5-6, TRBV5-1 and TRBV20-1. Those with multiple sclerosis, the patient group, showed significantly lower normalized Chao1 diversity than controls.

This CDR3 spans 19 amino acids. Germline V gives CDR1 DFQATT, CDR2 SNEGSKA (reference sequence). The ends lost 6 bases at V and 5 bases at J; junction bases unmatched: 20. Unique-molecular-identifier-tagged TCR beta cDNA libraries were used. Each CDR3 protein is one row after TCRdb ran MiXCR on the PCR reads. Of about 800,000 distinct CDR3 sequences listed, roughly 30% are singletons. V usage is TRBV20-1 and J usage is TRBJ2-5; 14 positions agree with TRBD2. This receptor was obtained from a girl aged 10-17 years with multiple sclerosis. Sequencing was performed on blood. The CDR3: CSARGKTGLAGVPSETQYF. Here the CDR3 DNA reads TGCAGTGCCCGTGGGAAGACGGGACTAGCGGGAGTCCCGTCTGAGACCCAGTACTTC.